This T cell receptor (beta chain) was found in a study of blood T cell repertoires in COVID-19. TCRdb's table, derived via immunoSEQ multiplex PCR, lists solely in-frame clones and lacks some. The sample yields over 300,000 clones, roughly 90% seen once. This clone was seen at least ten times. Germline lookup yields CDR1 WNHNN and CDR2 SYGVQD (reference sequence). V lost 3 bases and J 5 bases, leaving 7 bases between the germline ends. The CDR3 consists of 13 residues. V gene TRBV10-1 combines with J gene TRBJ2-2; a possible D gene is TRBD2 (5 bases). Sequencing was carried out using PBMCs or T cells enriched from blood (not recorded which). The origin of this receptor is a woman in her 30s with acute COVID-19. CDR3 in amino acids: CASSDRETGELFF. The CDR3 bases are TGCGCCAGCAGTGATAGGGAGACCGGGGAGCTGTTTTTT.